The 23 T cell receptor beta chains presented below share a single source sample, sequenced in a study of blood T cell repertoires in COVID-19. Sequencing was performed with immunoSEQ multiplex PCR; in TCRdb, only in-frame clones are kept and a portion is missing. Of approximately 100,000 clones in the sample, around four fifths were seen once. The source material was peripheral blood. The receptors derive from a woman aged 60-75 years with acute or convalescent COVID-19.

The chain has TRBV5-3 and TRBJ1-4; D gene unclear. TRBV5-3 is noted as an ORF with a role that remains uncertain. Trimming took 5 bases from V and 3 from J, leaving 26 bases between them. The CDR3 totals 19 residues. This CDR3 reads CARSYTGRLLTAANEKLFF. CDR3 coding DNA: TGTGCCAGAAGTTATACCGGGAGGCTACTCACGGCGGCTAATGAAAAACTGTTTTTT.

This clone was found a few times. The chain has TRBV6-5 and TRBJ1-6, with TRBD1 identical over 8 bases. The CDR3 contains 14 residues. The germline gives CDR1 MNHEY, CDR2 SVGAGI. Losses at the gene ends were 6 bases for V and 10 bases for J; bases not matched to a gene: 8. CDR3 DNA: TGTGCCAGCAGAGGACAGGGCCTCATCTCACCCCTCCACTTT. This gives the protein CASRGQGLISPLHF.

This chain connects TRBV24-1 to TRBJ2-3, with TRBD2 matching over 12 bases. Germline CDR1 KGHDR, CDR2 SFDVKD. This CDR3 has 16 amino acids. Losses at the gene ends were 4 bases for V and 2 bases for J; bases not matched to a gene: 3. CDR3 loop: CATSDRTSGVTDTQYF. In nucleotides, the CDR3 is TGTGCCACCAGTGACCGGACTAGCGGGGTCACAGATACGCAGTATTTT.

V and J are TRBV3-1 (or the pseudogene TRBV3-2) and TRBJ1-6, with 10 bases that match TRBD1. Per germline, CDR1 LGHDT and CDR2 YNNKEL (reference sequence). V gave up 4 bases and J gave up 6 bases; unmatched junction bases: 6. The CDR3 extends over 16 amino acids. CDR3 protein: CASSRGGQGGNSPLHF. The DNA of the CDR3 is TGTGCCAGCAGCCGGGGTGGACAGGGGGGTAATTCACCCCTCCACTTT.

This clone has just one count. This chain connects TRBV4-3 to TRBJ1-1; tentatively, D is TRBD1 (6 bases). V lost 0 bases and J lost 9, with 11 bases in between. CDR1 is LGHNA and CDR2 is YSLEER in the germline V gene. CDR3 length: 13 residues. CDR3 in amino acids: CASSQEGTPQAFF. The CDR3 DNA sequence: TGCGCCAGCAGCCAAGAAGGGACACCGCAAGCTTTCTTT.

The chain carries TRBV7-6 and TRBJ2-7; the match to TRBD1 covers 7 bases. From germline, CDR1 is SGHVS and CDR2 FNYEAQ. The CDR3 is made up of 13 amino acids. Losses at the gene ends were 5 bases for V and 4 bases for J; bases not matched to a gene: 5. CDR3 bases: TGTGCCAGCAGCAATGCACAGGGGTACGAGCAGTACTTC. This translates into CASSNAQGYEQYF.

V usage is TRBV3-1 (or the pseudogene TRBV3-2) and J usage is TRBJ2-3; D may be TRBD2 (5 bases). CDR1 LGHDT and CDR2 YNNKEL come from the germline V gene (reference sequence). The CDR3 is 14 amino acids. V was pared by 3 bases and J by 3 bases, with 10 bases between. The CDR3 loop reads CASSHSGGTDTQYF. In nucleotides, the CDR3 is TGTGCCAGCAGCCATTCCGGCGGGACAGATACGCAGTATTTT.

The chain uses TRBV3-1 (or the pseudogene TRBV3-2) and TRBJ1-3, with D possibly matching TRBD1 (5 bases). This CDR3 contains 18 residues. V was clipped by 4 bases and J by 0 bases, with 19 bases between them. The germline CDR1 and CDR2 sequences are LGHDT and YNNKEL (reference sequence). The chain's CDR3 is CASSRQSPGTSSGNTIYF. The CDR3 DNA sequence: TGTGCCAGCAGCCGACAAAGCCCAGGGACTAGCTCTGGAAACACCATATATTTT.

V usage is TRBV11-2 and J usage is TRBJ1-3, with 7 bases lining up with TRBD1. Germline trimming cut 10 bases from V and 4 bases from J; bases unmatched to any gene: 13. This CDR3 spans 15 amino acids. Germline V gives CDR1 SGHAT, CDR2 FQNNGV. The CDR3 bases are TGTGCCACCCACCAGGGACAGACTCACGGAAACACCATATATTTT. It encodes CATHQGQTHGNTIYF.

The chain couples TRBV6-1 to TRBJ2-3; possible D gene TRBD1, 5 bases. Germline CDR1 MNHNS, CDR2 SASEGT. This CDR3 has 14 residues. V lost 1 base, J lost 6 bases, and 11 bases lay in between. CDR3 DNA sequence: TGTGCCAGCAGTGAAGAAAGGGGTGCGGATACGCAGTATTTT. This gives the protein CASSEERGADTQYF.

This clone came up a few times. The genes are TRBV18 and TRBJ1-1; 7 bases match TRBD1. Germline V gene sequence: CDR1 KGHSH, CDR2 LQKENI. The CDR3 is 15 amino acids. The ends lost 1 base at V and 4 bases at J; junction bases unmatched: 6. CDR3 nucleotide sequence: TGTGCCAGCTCACCACAGGGGGCTGTATTCACTGAAGCTTTCTTT. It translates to CASSPQGAVFTEAFF.

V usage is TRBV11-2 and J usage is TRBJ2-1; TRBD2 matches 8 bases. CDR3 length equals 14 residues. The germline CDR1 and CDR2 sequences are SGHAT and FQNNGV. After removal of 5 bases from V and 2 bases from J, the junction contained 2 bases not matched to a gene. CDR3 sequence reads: CASSRLATYNEQFF. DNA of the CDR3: TGTGCCAGCAGCCGACTAGCGACCTACAATGAGCAGTTCTTC.

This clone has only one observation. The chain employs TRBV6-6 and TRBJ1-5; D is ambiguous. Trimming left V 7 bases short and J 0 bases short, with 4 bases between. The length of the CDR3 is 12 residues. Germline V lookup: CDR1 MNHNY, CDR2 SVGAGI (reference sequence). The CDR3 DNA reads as TGTGCCAGCACTAATAGCAATCAGCCCCAGCATTTT. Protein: CASTNSNQPQHF.

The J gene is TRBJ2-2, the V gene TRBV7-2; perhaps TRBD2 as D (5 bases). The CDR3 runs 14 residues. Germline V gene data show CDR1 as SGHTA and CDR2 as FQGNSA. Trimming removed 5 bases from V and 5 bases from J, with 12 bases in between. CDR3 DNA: TGTGCCAGCAGCGTGGTCCGGGGTACCGGGGAGCTGTTTTTT. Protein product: CASSVVRGTGELFF.

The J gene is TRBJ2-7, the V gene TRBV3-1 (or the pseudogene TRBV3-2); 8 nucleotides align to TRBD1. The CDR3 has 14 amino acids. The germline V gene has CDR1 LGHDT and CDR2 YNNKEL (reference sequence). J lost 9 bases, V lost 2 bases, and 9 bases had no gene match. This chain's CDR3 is CASSQLRDGTGQYF. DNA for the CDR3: TGTGCCAGCAGCCAACTAAGGGACGGGACAGGGCAGTACTTC.

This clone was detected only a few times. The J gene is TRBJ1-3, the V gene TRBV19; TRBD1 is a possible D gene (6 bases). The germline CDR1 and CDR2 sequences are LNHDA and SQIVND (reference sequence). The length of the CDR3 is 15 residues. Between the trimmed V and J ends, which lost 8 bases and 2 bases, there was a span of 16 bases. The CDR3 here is CASRPTGGTGNTIYF. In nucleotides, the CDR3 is TGTGCCAGTCGGCCGACGGGGGGCACTGGAAACACCATATATTTT.

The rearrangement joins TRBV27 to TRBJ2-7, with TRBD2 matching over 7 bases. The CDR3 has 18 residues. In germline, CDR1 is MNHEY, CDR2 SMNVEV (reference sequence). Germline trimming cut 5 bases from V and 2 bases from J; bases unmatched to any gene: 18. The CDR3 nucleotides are TGTGCCAGCAGTCCCTCCGGCTCGGGCAGGGAGGGGACCTACGAGCAGTACTTC. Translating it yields CASSPSGSGREGTYEQYF.

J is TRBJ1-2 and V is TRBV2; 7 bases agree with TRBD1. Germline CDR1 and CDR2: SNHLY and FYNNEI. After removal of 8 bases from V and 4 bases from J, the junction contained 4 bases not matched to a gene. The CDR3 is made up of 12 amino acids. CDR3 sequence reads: CASGDRLYGYTF. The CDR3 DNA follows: TGTGCCAGCGGGGACAGACTCTATGGCTACACCTTC. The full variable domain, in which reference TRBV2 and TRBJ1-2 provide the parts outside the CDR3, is EPEVTQTPSHQVTQMGQEVILRCVPISNHLYFYWYRQILGQKVEFLVSFYNNEISEKSEIFDDQFSVERPDGSNFTLKIRSTKLEDSAMYFCASGDRLYGYTFGSGTRLTVV.

CDR3 sequence (DNA): TGTGCCTGGATGAACAACAGCCCCTACACCTTC. This gives the protein CAWMNNSPYTF. V and J are TRBV30 and TRBJ1-2; D is undetermined. The CDR3 runs 11 residues. Germline CDR1 GTSNPN, CDR2 SVGIG (reference sequence). The germline V and J ends were trimmed by 4 bases and 10 bases, with 13 bases remaining between them. Supplemented by reference TRBV30 and TRBJ1-2, the full variable domain reads SQTIHQWPATLVQPVGSPLSLECTVEGTSNPNLYWYRQAAGRGLQLLFYSVGIGQISSEVPQNLSASRPQDRQFILSSKKLLLSDSGFYLCAWMNNSPYTFGSGTRLTVV.

CDR3 bases: TGCGCCAGCAGCCATGGACAGGGGGCTTGGTACTTC. Translating gives CASSHGQGAWYF. The rearrangement uses TRBV5-1 and TRBJ2-7; TRBD1 matches at 11 bases. The germline V gene encodes CDR1 SGHRS and CDR2 YFSETQ. Trimming cost V 4 bases and J 12 bases; bases outside gene matches: 6. The CDR3 is 12 amino acids.

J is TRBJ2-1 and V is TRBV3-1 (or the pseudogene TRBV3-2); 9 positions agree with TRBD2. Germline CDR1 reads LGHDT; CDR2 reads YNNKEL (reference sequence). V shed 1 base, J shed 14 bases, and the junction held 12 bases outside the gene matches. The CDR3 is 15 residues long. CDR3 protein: CASSQGAAGGRSKFF. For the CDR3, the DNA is TGTGCCAGCAGCCAAGGAGCGGCGGGGGGGCGGTCGAAGTTCTTC.

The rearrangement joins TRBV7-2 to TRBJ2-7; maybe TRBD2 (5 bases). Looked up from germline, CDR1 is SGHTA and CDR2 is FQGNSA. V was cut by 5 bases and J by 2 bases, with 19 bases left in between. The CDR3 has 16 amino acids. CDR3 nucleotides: TGTGCCAGCAGCCCAAACGGAGGAGCCAAAGCCTACGAGCAGTACTTC. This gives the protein CASSPNGGAKAYEQYF.

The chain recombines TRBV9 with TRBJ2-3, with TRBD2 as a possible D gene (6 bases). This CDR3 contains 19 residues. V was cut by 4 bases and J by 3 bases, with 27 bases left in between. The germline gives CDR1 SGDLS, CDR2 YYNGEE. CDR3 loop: CASSPSPGWAGRLTDTQYF. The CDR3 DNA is TGTGCCAGCAGCCCGAGCCCGGGTTGGGCGGGACGCTTGACAGATACGCAGTATTTT.